Presented here are 18 T cell receptor beta chains from one specimen sequenced in a study of blood T cell repertoires in COVID-19. Here immunoSEQ multiplex PCR was the method, and the copy in TCRdb shows in-frame clones only, minus some. The sample has about 250,000 clones; around nine tenths are singletons. The sequencing input was peripheral blood. The receptors stem from a woman aged 55-69 years who had recovered from COVID-19.

The V and J genes are TRBV25-1 and TRBJ1-2; no clear D gene. Germline lookup yields CDR1 MGHDK and CDR2 SYGVNS. Trimming pared 5 bases from V and 7 bases from J, leaving 11 bases between. CDR3 length: 12 amino acids. The CDR3 DNA reads as TGTGCCAGCAGTCTACCGGGTTTTGGCTACACCTTC. Translation gives CASSLPGFGYTF.

The J gene is TRBJ1-4, the V gene TRBV12-3 or TRBV12-4; a weak D match, TRBD1 (5 bases). The CDR3 totals 11 residues. V shed 3 bases and J shed 14 bases, with 10 bases lying between them. CDR3 sequence: CASSLGGDLFF. CDR3 in DNA: TGTGCCAGCAGTTTGGGGGGAGACCTGTTTTTT.

The chain couples TRBV2 to TRBJ1-5; TRBD1 matches at 12 bases. After removal of 6 bases from V and 2 bases from J, the junction contained 8 bases not matched to a gene. The CDR3 has 17 amino acids. Germline CDR1 reads SNHLY; CDR2 reads FYNNEI. This CDR3 is CASSPGQGARRNQPQHF. Here the CDR3 DNA reads TGTGCCAGCAGCCCGGGACAGGGGGCTCGTCGCAATCAGCCCCAGCATTTT.

This chain connects TRBV7-3 to TRBJ2-5, with TRBD2 identical over 10 bases. Germline trimming cut 2 bases from V and 2 bases from J; bases unmatched to any gene: 2. Per the germline V gene, CDR1 is SGHTA and CDR2 is FQGTGA. This CDR3 comprises 15 residues. The CDR3 coding sequence is TGTGCCAGCAGCTTACCTAGCGGGGGTCAAGAGACCCAGTACTTC. This codes for CASSLPSGGQETQYF.

J is TRBJ1-2 and V is TRBV24-1; TRBD1 aligns across 10 bases. Germline V gives CDR1 KGHDR, CDR2 SFDVKD. This CDR3 is 15 amino acids long. J was trimmed by 4 bases and V by 7 bases; bases with no gene match: 8. As DNA, the CDR3 is TGTGCCACCAGCCTGCCGGGACAGGGGACCTATGGCTACACCTTC. Protein product: CATSLPGQGTYGYTF.

This clone was found once. The chain couples TRBV4-1 to TRBJ2-2, with 9 bases that match TRBD2. CDR3 length equals 18 residues. CDR1 is MGHRA, CDR2 YSYEKL, per germline. Trimming removed 0 bases from V and 8 bases from J; junction bases left unmatched: 13. The chain's CDR3 is CASSQDPPSAGGIGELFF. Here the CDR3 DNA reads TGCGCCAGCAGCCAAGACCCCCCGTCGGCGGGGGGGATAGGGGAGCTGTTTTTT.

The chain couples TRBV29-1 to TRBJ1-5; no reliable D call. CDR3 length: 13 residues. Trimming shortened V by 4 bases and J by 5 bases, and 12 bases separated the two germline ends. Germline values: CDR1 SQVTM, CDR2 ANQGSEA. The CDR3 DNA reads as TGCAGCGTTGGTAATGGGGAGGATCAGCCCCAGCATTTT. Translated, it gives CSVGNGEDQPQHF.

The CDR3 reads CASSSRTTNEKLFF. CDR3 nucleotides: TGTGCCAGCAGCTCCCGTACAACTAATGAAAAACTGTTTTTT. The V and J genes are TRBV6-5 and TRBJ1-4; D gene ambiguous. The germline V gene has CDR1 MNHEY and CDR2 SVGAGI. This CDR3 contains 14 residues. Trimming shortened V by 6 bases and J by 0 bases, and 8 bases separated the two germline ends.

This chain connects TRBV9 to TRBJ2-3; the D gene is possibly TRBD2 (5 bases). The CDR3 loop spans 14 amino acids. The V gene's germline CDR1 is SGDLS and CDR2 YYNGEE. V gave up 4 bases and J gave up 3 bases, with 12 bases separating them. CDR3 DNA sequence: TGTGCCAGCAGCCCGGTTAGCGTAACAGATACGCAGTATTTT. Translating it yields CASSPVSVTDTQYF.

In this sample, this clone turned up a few times. The chain joins TRBV2 to TRBJ1-6; D is ambiguous. This CDR3 is 14 amino acids long. In germline, CDR1 is SNHLY, CDR2 FYNNEI. The ends were cut back, 0 bases at V and 9 bases at J, with 9 bases in the middle. CDR3 residues: CASSEAYRFSPLHF. CDR3 DNA: TGTGCCAGCAGTGAAGCGTACAGATTTTCACCCCTCCACTTT.

This clone came up once. V gene TRBV27 combines with J gene TRBJ1-1; 7 bases align to TRBD1. The CDR3 runs 14 residues. Per germline, CDR1 MNHEY and CDR2 SMNVEV (reference sequence). The junction had 5 bases not matched to a gene; V was cut back by 5 bases and J by 2 bases. CDR3 amino acids: CASSLGQENTEAFF. DNA for the CDR3: TGTGCCAGCAGTCTCGGACAGGAAAACACTGAAGCTTTCTTT.

V usage is TRBV7-3 and J usage is TRBJ2-2, with 16 nucleotides matching TRBD2. Germline V lookup: CDR1 SGHTA, CDR2 FQGTGA. The trim removed 4 bases at V and 3 bases at J, leaving 11 bases unmatched. This CDR3 contains 20 residues. The CDR3 DNA reads TGTGCCAGCAGCTCATCCCCGGGACTAGCGGGGGGGCGGGACACCGGGGAGCTGTTTTTT. Protein sequence: CASSSSPGLAGGRDTGELFF.

The chain links TRBV3-1 (or the pseudogene TRBV3-2) to TRBJ1-5, with a weak D call TRBD1 (5 bases). The CDR3 runs 13 residues. Per germline, CDR1 LGHDT and CDR2 YNNKEL (reference sequence). V was clipped by 4 bases and J by 7 bases, with 11 bases between them. CDR3 sequence reads: CASSRTRFQPQHF. In nucleotides, the CDR3 is TGTGCCAGCAGCCGGACACGGTTCCAGCCCCAGCATTTT.

This clone showed up just once. Here the CDR3 reads CASSQGTNQPQHF. In DNA, the CDR3 is TGTGCCAGCAGCCAGGGGACCAATCAGCCCCAGCATTTT. V and J are TRBV5-6 and TRBJ1-5; D may be TRBD1 (6 bases). Germline V lookup: CDR1 SGHDT, CDR2 YYEEEE. Trimming took 4 bases from V and 3 from J, leaving 8 bases between them. The CDR3 has 13 residues.

This rearrangement joins TRBV2 to TRBJ1-4; possibly TRBD1 for D (6 bases). This CDR3 region has 14 residues. CDR1 SNHLY and CDR2 FYNNEI come from the germline V gene. Trimming shortened V by 6 bases and J by 8 bases, and 16 bases separated the two germline ends. This CDR3 is CASRTDSGGEKLFF. CDR3 in DNA: TGTGCCAGCAGGACGGACAGCGGCGGGGAAAAACTGTTTTTT.

The rearrangement links TRBV5-1 to TRBJ2-7; a weak D match, TRBD1 (6 bases). The CDR3 is made up of 15 amino acids. The V and J ends lost 4 bases and 3 bases respectively, with 17 bases between them. Germline V lookup: CDR1 SGHRS, CDR2 YFSETQ. CDR3 sequence: CASSPSLGQRYEQYF. CDR3 coding DNA: TGCGCCAGCAGCCCGAGTCTGGGACAACGCTACGAGCAGTACTTC.

The CDR3 sequence is CASSLLTSGGTDTQYF. The DNA for the CDR3 is TGTGCCAGTAGTCTCCTGACTAGCGGGGGCACAGATACGCAGTATTTT. The genes are TRBV19 and TRBJ2-3, with TRBD2 identical over 11 bases. V lost 5 bases to trimming and J lost 1 base; unmatched junction nucleotides: 5. The germline V gene encodes CDR1 LNHDA and CDR2 SQIVND (reference sequence). The CDR3 is made up of 16 amino acids.

The rearrangement uses TRBV7-9 and TRBJ2-3, with D possibly being TRBD2 (6 bases). CDR3 length equals 15 residues. From germline, CDR1 is SEHNR and CDR2 FQNEAQ (reference sequence). V was cut by 2 bases and J by 2 bases, with 11 bases left in between. CDR3 in DNA: TGTGCCAGCAGCTTAAGAGGCGGGGCCACAGATACGCAGTATTTT. Translated, it gives CASSLRGGATDTQYF.